Presented here are 27 T cell receptor beta chains from one specimen sequenced in a study of T cell responses to AZD1222 COVID-19 vaccine. The assay was immunoSEQ multiplex PCR, and TCRdb's table has in-frame clones only and misses some. This repertoire shows roughly 130,000 clones, 75% to 95% found once; its top ten account for around 2.8%. The sample consisted of peripheral blood, taken on day 0 of AZD1222 vaccination. The receptors derive from an adult in good health.

The gene calls are TRBV5-4 and TRBJ2-3; no clear D. The V end lost 0 bases, the J end lost 5 bases, and 10 bases lay between the germline ends. This CDR3 is 14 amino acids long. CDR1 is SGHNT, CDR2 YYREEE, per germline (reference sequence). The CDR3 here is CASSLGQTLDTQYF. CDR3 DNA sequence: TGTGCCAGCAGCTTGGGACAAACTCTAGATACGCAGTATTTT.

The chain uses TRBV7-9 and TRBJ1-6; D gene ambiguous. V was shortened by 5 bases and J by 4 bases, with 9 bases between the two germline ends. Germline V lookup: CDR1 SEHNR, CDR2 FQNEAQ (reference sequence). This CDR3 is 14 amino acids long. The CDR3 nucleotides read TGTGCCAGCAGCCGGATACCTTATAATTCACCCCTCCACTTT. It codes for CASSRIPYNSPLHF. The entire variable domain, with the rest obtained from reference TRBV7-9 and TRBJ1-6, is as follows: DTGVSQNPRHKITKRGQNVTFRCDPISEHNRLYWYRQTLGQGPEFLTYFQNEAQLEKSRLLSDRFSAERPKGSFSTLEIQRTEQGDSAMYLCASSRIPYNSPLHFGNGTRLTVT.

The chain couples TRBV30 to TRBJ2-7; D remains ambiguous. The length of the CDR3 is 12 residues. The germline V gene encodes CDR1 GTSNPN and CDR2 SVGIG (reference sequence). The V end lost 3 bases, the J end lost 4 bases, and 10 bases lay between the germline ends. CDR3 region: CAWSPGPYEQYF. The CDR3, as DNA: TGTGCCTGGAGCCCCGGTCCATACGAGCAGTACTTC.

The V call is TRBV5-5, the J call TRBJ1-5; D is uncertain. CDR3 length equals 15 residues. CDR1 and CDR2 (germline): SGHKS, YYEKEE (reference sequence). V was trimmed by 2 bases and J by 8 bases, leaving 17 bases between them. In DNA, the CDR3 is TGTGCCAGCAGCTTTACGTTTCGGGTGTTGGAGCCCCAGCATTTT. It translates to CASSFTFRVLEPQHF. The full variable domain, completed using reference TRBV5-5 and TRBJ1-5, is DAGVTQSPTHLIKTRGQQVTLRCSPISGHKSVSWYQQVLGQGPQFIFQYYEKEERGRGNFPDRFSARQFPNYSSELNVNALLLGDSALYLCASSFTFRVLEPQHFGDGTRLSIL.

The J gene is TRBJ1-1, the V gene TRBV15; D may be TRBD1 (6 bases). This CDR3 is built from 15 residues. In germline, CDR1 is LNHNV, CDR2 YYDKDF (reference sequence). Trimming took 8 bases from V and 4 from J, leaving 20 bases between them. CDR3 nucleotide sequence: TGTGCCACCTCAAGGGGGGTCCAGGGCGGCACTGAAGCTTTCTTT. Its translation: CATSRGVQGGTEAFF.

CDR3 in DNA: TGTGCCAGCAGTCCCGACAGGGGATTCTATGGCTACACCTTC. This codes for CASSPDRGFYGYTF. The rearrangement uses TRBV6-5 and TRBJ1-2; 8 bases are a match to TRBD1. In germline, CDR1 is MNHEY, CDR2 SVGAGI. This CDR3 has 14 amino acids. V was clipped by 5 bases and J by 4 bases; unmatched bases: 6.

The J gene is TRBJ1-1, the V gene TRBV30, with 7 bases lining up with TRBD1. The CDR3 consists of 14 residues. Germline assignment: CDR1 GTSNPN and CDR2 SVGIG (reference sequence). J gave up 1 base and V 2 bases, and 4 bases lay outside the gene matches. The CDR3 here is CAWSLRTGNTEAFF. As DNA, the CDR3 is TGTGCCTGGAGTCTCCGGACAGGGAACACTGAAGCTTTCTTT.

The chain links TRBV6-4 to TRBJ2-2; D is perhaps TRBD2 (5 bases). Trimming took off 3 bases at V and 4 bases at J, with 12 bases between the two ends. This CDR3 has 15 amino acids. Germline V gene sequence: CDR1 MRHNA, CDR2 SNTAGT. CDR3 coding DNA: TGTGCCAGCAGTGAAGAGGCTAGCCGCACCGGGGAGCTGTTTTTT. Its translation is CASSEEASRTGELFF.

The chain combines TRBV7-2 with TRBJ1-5; a weak D match, TRBD1 (5 bases). This CDR3 comprises 13 residues. The V gene lost 5 bases and the J gene lost 4 bases, with 9 bases spanning the gap. The germline gives CDR1 SGHTA, CDR2 FQGNSA. The CDR3 loop is CASSPDRNQPQHF. DNA for the CDR3: TGTGCCAGCAGCCCCGACAGAAATCAGCCCCAGCATTTT.

The chain employs TRBV6-5 and TRBJ1-5; TRBD1 aligns across 9 bases. V gave up 11 bases and J gave up 4 bases; unmatched junction bases: 6. The length of the CDR3 is 13 residues. The V gene's germline CDR1 is MNHEY and CDR2 SVGAGI. CDR3 in amino acids: CAARTGANQPQHF. CDR3 sequence (DNA): TGTGCCGCCAGGACAGGGGCAAATCAGCCCCAGCATTTT.

V and J are TRBV4-1 and TRBJ1-1; no reliable D call. Germline CDR1 and CDR2: MGHRA and YSYEKL. The V gene lost 2 bases and the J gene lost 1 base, with 14 bases spanning the gap. The length of the CDR3 is 16 residues. For the CDR3, the DNA is TGCGCCAGCAGCCAAACCCCCTCGTACAGGAACACTGAAGCTTTCTTT. Protein product: CASSQTPSYRNTEAFF.

This sequence joins TRBV5-1 and TRBJ1-2, with 7 bases aligning to TRBD1. The junction had 19 bases not matched to a gene; V was cut back by 7 bases and J by 10 bases. Per germline, CDR1 SGHRS and CDR2 YFSETQ. This CDR3 spans 15 amino acids. The chain's CDR3 is CASRYRDSDSRAYTF. The CDR3 region has the DNA TGCGCCAGCCGGTACCGGGACAGTGATTCTAGGGCCTACACCTTC.

The V and J genes are TRBV29-1 and TRBJ1-1; D uncertain. This CDR3 spans 11 amino acids. The V gene's germline CDR1 is SQVTM and CDR2 ANQGSEA. The V gene lost 5 bases and the J gene lost 6 bases, with 10 bases spanning the gap. The CDR3 coding sequence is TGCAGCGTTAAAAATCGTCCTGAAGCTTTCTTT. Translation gives CSVKNRPEAFF.

V and J are TRBV5-1 and TRBJ1-1; unclear D gene. CDR3 length: 14 amino acids. Trimming stripped 0 bases from V and 2 bases from J, with 8 bases between. Germline V gene lookup returns CDR1 SGHRS and CDR2 YFSETQ. CDR3 in DNA: TGCGCCAGCAGCTTGGTGACCGGCAACACTGAAGCTTTCTTT. Residues: CASSLVTGNTEAFF.

This clone was counted a single time. CDR3 in amino acids: CASTGWGEQFF. The CDR3, as DNA: TGTGCCAGCACCGGGTGGGGTGAGCAGTTCTTC. The chain joins TRBV12-3 or TRBV12-4 to TRBJ2-1; D is unclear. The CDR3 loop spans 11 amino acids. V lost 7 bases and J 9 bases, leaving 10 bases between the germline ends.

The genes are TRBV7-6 and TRBJ1-1; no reliable D call. The CDR3 consists of 13 residues. Germline loops: CDR1 SGHVS, CDR2 FNYEAQ. Trimming took 0 bases from V and 4 from J, leaving 6 bases between them. In DNA form, the CDR3 reads TGTGCCAGCAGCTTAGCCGGTACCACTGAAGCTTTCTTT. This gives the protein CASSLAGTTEAFF. Combining the CDR3 with reference TRBV7-6 and TRBJ1-1 gives the whole variable domain GAGVSQSPRYKVTKRGQDVALRCDPISGHVSLYWYRQALGQGPEFLTYFNYEAQQDKSGLPNDRFSAERPEGSISTLTIQRTEQRDSAMYRCASSLAGTTEAFFGQGTRLTVV.

The genes are TRBV18 and TRBJ1-6, with 9 bases lining up with TRBD1. V was pared by 2 bases and J by 13 bases, with 9 bases of the junction left unmatched. Germline-derived CDR1 and CDR2 are KGHSH and LQKENI. This CDR3 spans 15 amino acids. The CDR3: CASSPEGTGSMPLHF. In DNA, the CDR3 is TGTGCCAGCTCACCAGAAGGGACAGGGTCTATGCCCCTCCACTTT.

This clone was detected only once. The rearrangement links TRBV6-2 or TRBV6-3 to TRBJ2-5; TRBD2 aligns across 9 bases. Losses at the gene ends were 0 bases for V and 1 base for J; bases not matched to a gene: 3. The germline gives CDR1 MNHEY, CDR2 SVGEGT. This CDR3 is built from 16 residues. The CDR3 reads CASSYSRAGGQETQYF. The CDR3 bases are TGTGCCAGCAGTTACTCGAGAGCGGGGGGCCAAGAGACCCAGTACTTC.

The gene calls are TRBV27 and TRBJ1-1, with 8 bases aligning to TRBD1. Germline V lookup: CDR1 MNHEY, CDR2 SMNVEV (reference sequence). Germline trimming cut 6 bases from V and 1 base from J; bases unmatched to any gene: 7. CDR3 size: 15 residues. The chain's CDR3 is CASRRTGYGNTEAFF. The CDR3 DNA reads as TGTGCCAGCAGGAGGACAGGGTATGGGAACACTGAAGCTTTCTTT.

The chain combines TRBV6-5 with TRBJ1-1; the D gene is possibly TRBD1 (6 bases). Germline lookup yields CDR1 MNHEY and CDR2 SVGAGI. Between the trimmed V and J ends, which lost 8 bases and 5 bases, there was a span of 12 bases. The CDR3 extends over 12 amino acids. CDR3 residues: CASCRGNTEAFF. The CDR3 DNA follows: TGTGCCAGCTGCAGGGGTAATACTGAAGCTTTCTTT.

V gene TRBV2 combines with J gene TRBJ1-3; D is unclear. Trimming took 8 bases from V and 0 from J, leaving 11 bases between them. Germline CDR1 reads SNHLY; CDR2 reads FYNNEI. This CDR3 region has 14 residues. The CDR3 coding sequence is TGTGCCAGCGAAGGAGGAGGCTCTGGAAACACCATATATTTT. Amino acid sequence: CASEGGGSGNTIYF.

The chain employs TRBV5-1 and TRBJ1-1; 8 bases fit TRBD1. This CDR3 spans 16 amino acids. The germline V gene has CDR1 SGHRS and CDR2 YFSETQ. V gave up 4 bases and J gave up 0 bases; unmatched junction bases: 8. In DNA, the CDR3 is TGCGCCAGCAGCCCGTCAGGGGGCGGCATGAACACTGAAGCTTTCTTT. Encoded protein: CASSPSGGGMNTEAFF.

The chain uses TRBV7-8 and TRBJ1-5; perhaps TRBD1 as D (6 bases). Germline CDR1 SGHVS, CDR2 FQNEAQ. The CDR3 consists of 15 residues. Between the trimmed V and J ends, which lost 3 bases and 1 base, there was a span of 10 bases. The DNA for the CDR3 is TGTGCCAGCAGCTTCGGACAGATGAGCAATCAGCCCCAGCATTTT. Its protein is CASSFGQMSNQPQHF.

This clone was found once. The genes are TRBV5-4 and TRBJ2-7, with D possibly TRBD2 on 6 matching bases. The germline V gene has CDR1 SGHNT and CDR2 YYREEE (reference sequence). V dropped 4 bases and J dropped 1 base, with 12 bases sitting between them. The CDR3 consists of 14 residues. The CDR3 loop is CASSTSTSSYEQYF. CDR3 DNA sequence: TGTGCCAGCAGCACCTCGACTAGTTCCTACGAGCAGTACTTC.

This sequence joins TRBV12-3 or TRBV12-4 and TRBJ1-5; D unclear. The V and J ends lost 6 bases and 7 bases respectively, with 10 bases between them. The CDR3 is 12 residues long. Here the CDR3 DNA reads TGTGCCAGCAGCCTGTACCCCCAGCCCCAGCATTTT. Its translation: CASSLYPQPQHF.

The chain employs TRBV18 and TRBJ2-5, with a possible D match to TRBD2 (7 bases). V lost 1 base and J 5 bases, leaving 23 bases between the germline ends. The CDR3 sequence is 18 residues long. The germline gives CDR1 KGHSH, CDR2 LQKENI. The CDR3 is CASSPLRGGHLPSETQYF. CDR3 nucleotide sequence: TGTGCCAGCTCACCACTGAGGGGGGGGCATCTCCCTTCGGAGACCCAGTACTTC.

J is TRBJ1-2 and V is TRBV7-2, with D tentatively TRBD1 (5 bases). V gave up 3 bases and J gave up 5 bases, with 10 bases separating them. Germline V gives CDR1 SGHTA, CDR2 FQGNSA. This CDR3 contains 13 residues. Here the CDR3 DNA reads TGTGCCAGCAGCTTCGGGACGGTGTATGGCTACACCTTC. It encodes CASSFGTVYGYTF.